The subject of this entry is one TCR beta chain. Its antigen is unidentified. CDR1 is SGDLS and CDR2 is YYNGEE in the germline V gene. The V gene lost 2 bases and the J gene lost 2 bases, with 7 bases spanning the gap. The CDR3 sequence is 14 residues long. This sample stems from a study of cytomegalovirus exposure and HLA in healthy donors. On the study more broadly: Caucasian-associated ancestry cluster membership applied to about four fifths of 300 to 450 genotyped donors.

Points from the study as a whole: Reports described diagnosis of cytomegalovirus status by the classifier as highly specific and sensitive. CMV antigen specificity of a few CMV-associated chains was confirmed in vitro.

PCR used 60 Vbeta primers and 13 Jbeta primers. The repertoire was sequenced with immunoSEQ multiplex PCR; TCRdb's copy has only in-frame clones and lacks some. The profile covers roughly 140,000 clones, with around 79% appearing a single time and about 0.64% taken by the ten largest. The genes are TRBV9 and TRBJ2-2, with D maybe TRBD1 (5 bases). The sequenced sample was PBMCs. This TCR was recovered from a male donor in good health and CMV-seronegative. The CDR3 protein is CASSVTGNTGELFF. The CDR3 nucleotides are TGTGCCAGCAGCGTCACAGGTAACACCGGGGAGCTGTTTTTT.